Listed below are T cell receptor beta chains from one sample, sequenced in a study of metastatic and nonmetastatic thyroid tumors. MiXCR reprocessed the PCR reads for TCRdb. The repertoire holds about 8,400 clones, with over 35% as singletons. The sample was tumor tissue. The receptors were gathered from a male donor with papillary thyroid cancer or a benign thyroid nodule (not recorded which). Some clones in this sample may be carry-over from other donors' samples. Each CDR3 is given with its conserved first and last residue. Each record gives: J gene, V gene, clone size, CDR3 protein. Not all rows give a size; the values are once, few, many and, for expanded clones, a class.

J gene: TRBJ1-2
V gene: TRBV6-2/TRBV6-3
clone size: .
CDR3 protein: CASSYRAHYGYTF

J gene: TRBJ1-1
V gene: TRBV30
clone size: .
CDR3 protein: CAWRMGQVNTEAFF

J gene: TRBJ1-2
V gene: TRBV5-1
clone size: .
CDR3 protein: CASSNRNSNYGYTF

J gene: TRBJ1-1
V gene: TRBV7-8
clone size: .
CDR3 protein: CASTYWGISSGGTEAFF

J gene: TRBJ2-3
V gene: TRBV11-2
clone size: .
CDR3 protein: CASSPRRGDTQYF

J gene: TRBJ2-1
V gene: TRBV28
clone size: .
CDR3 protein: CASSLSGTSNEQFF

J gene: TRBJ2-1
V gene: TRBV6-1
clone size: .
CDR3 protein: CASRTLAGALNEQFF

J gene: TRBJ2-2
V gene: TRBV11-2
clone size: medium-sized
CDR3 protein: CASSLEVRELFF

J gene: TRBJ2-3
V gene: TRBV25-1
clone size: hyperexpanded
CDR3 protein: CASSEEGTVYTDTQYF

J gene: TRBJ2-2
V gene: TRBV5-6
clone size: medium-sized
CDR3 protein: CASSTTRRELFF

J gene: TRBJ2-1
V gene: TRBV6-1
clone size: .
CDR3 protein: CASRLSRVDEQFF

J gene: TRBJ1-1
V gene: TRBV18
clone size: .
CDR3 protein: CASSSGTGFDEAFF

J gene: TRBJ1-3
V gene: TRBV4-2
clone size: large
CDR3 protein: CASSGNTIYF

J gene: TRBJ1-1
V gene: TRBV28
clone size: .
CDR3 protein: CASSPSAGSSVQGGRASF

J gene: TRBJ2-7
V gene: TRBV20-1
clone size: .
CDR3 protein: CSAPFGTYEQYF

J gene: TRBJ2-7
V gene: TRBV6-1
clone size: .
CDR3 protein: CASSAVGTSVSYEQYF

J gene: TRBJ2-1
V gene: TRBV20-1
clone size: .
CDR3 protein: CSARKGPGVAYNEQFF

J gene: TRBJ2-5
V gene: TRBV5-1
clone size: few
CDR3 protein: CASSDARDRYF

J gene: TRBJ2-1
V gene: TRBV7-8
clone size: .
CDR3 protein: CASSLASETAEQFF

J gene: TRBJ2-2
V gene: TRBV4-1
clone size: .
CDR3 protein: CASSFPEAGGTGELFF

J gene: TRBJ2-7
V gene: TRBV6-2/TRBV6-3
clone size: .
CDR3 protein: CASSQRHPGTASSYEQYF

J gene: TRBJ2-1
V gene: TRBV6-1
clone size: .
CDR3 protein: CASSEGENNEQFF

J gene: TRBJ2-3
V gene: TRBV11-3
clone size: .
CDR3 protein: CASSLGQGDTQYF

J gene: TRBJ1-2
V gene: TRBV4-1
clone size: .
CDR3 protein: CASSRTGDNGYTF

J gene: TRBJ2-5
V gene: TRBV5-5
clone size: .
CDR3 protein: CTISRGRGEIQETQYF

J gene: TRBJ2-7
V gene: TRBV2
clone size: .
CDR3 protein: CASRERTSGSGDEQYF

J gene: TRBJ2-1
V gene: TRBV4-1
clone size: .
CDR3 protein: CASSHPGARGTNNEQFF

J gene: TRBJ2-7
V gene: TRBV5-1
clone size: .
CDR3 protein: CASNSGQEVDEQYF

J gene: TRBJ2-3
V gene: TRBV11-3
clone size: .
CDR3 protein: CASSLVGAPTDTQYF

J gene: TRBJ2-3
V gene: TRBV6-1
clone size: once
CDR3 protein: CSSSRTRGSLEDTQYF

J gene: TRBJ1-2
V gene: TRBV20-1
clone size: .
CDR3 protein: CSAPTGQLKGGYTF

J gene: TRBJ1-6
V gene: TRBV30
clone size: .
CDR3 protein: CAWSETDNSPLHF

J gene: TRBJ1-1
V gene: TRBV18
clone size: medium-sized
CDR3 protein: CASSPGGSRGNTEAFF

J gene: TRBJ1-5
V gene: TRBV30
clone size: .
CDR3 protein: CAWSVRSQGSNQPQHF

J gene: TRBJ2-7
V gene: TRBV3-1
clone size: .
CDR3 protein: CASRPRLVSYEQYF

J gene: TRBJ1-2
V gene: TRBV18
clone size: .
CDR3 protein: CASSRGQDYGYTF

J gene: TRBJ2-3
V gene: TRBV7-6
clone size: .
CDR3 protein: CASSLSASGSTDTQYF

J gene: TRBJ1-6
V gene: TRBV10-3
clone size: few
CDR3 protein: CASSDSYNSPLHF

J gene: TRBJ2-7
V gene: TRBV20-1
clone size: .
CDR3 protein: CSARDPGAGYKQYF

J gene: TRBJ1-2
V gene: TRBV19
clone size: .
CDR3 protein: CASSDTGYGYTF

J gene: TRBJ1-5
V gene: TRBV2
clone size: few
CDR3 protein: CASSEMGNQPQHF

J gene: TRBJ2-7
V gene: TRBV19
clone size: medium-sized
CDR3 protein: CASKDYVGEQYF

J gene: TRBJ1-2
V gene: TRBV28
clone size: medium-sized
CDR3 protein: CASTPVWGYGYTF

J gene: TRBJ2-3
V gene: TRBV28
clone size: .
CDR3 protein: CASSLSGQGADTQYF

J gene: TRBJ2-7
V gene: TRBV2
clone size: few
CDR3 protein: CASSGVGQYEQYF

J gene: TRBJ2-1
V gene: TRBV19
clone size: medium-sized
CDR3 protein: CASSGGTGYNEQFF

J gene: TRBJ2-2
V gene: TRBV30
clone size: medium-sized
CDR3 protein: CAENSAAGELFF

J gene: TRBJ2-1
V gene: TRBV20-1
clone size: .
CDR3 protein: CSARGLAGGQIYNEQFF

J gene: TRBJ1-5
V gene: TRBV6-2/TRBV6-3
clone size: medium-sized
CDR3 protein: CASSLLVGQPNQPQHF

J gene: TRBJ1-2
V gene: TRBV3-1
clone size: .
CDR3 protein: CASSQAPDYGYTF